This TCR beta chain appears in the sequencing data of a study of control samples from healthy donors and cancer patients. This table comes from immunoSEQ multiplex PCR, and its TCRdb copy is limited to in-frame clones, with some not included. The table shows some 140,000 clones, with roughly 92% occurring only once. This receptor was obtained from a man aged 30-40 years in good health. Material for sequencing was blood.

DNA of the CDR3: TGTGCCTGCCGAGGGGGGAACACTGAAGCTTTCTTT. Translation: CACRGGNTEAFF. The V gene is TRBV30, the J gene TRBJ1-1, with D tentatively TRBD1 (6 bases). V shed 6 bases and J shed 1 base, with 9 bases lying between them. The CDR3 runs 12 residues. The germline gives CDR1 GTSNPN, CDR2 SVGIG (reference sequence).